This is a list of T cell receptor beta chains from one sample in a study of blood T cell repertoires in COVID-19. Sequencing was performed with immunoSEQ multiplex PCR; in TCRdb, only in-frame clones are kept and a portion is missing. This table has approximately 350,000 clones, roughly nine tenths appearing once. Sequenced sample: peripheral blood. These receptors were collected from a man in his forties or fifties with acute or convalescent COVID-19. Each CDR3 is given without its conserved first and last residue. Fields, in order: V gene, clone size, CDR3 protein. Size is omitted from some rows. Given values are once, few, many or a class for expanded clones.

TRBV6-1	.	ASSPRESEKLF
TRBV6-5	.	ASSRAGFHGYT
TRBV5-8	.	ASSSRVRVANTEAF
TRBV28	.	ASRVQGRDEKLF
TRBV4-1	few	ASSQDRGKTYEQY
TRBV24-1	.	ATSDTRQGGQY
TRBV9	.	ASSSGDEGTDTQY
TRBV29-1	few	SVAYGYT
TRBV7-8	.	ASSLAQGTEAF
TRBV6-4	.	ASSVLAGVPGELF
TRBV7-2	.	ASSFGGSYNEQF
TRBV29-1	.	SVTGGLVNTEAF
TRBV6-2/TRBV6-3	once	ASSYRSSYEQY
TRBV9	.	ASSVDSGGALKGTDTQY
TRBV4-1	.	ASSQFLAGGSYEQY
TRBV27	.	ASRYSGNTIY
TRBV7-2	.	ASSQRNQGLYGYT
TRBV7-6	.	ASSPTGTGGTEAF
TRBV30	.	ASRRGEGKISSYNEQF
TRBV6-5	.	ASSKLAGGGNEQF
TRBV28	.	ASSLLREDTGELF
TRBV2	.	ASSKRGRGGSGANVLT
TRBV5-1	once	ASSGDSIDSYNEQF
TRBV6-6	.	ASSSQETQY
TRBV10-2	.	ASQTGASTDTQY
TRBV6-5	once	ASSYSTGQPQH
TRBV27	.	ASSFAQVNTGELF
TRBV30	.	AWSPRVLGGEQY
TRBV12-5	.	ASGLVRSFGEGSYNEQF
TRBV10-3	.	AISVASGRASDTQY
TRBV3-1/TRBV3-2	.	ASRTRGNTEAF
TRBV30	.	AWSATGGFTGELF
TRBV24-1	.	ATSRGGQPSDTQY
TRBV30	.	AGAGTSGVHYEQY
TRBV9	.	ASSVEDRVDEKLF
TRBV5-4	.	ASSLGGTGGSETQY
TRBV14	.	ASSQMTGRLFSSYNEQF
TRBV30	.	AWAQVLYEQY
TRBV7-9	.	ASLLAGYNEQF
TRBV6-5	.	ASSIRTEGANEQY
TRBV9	.	ASSVTGAGAEQF
TRBV4-1	few	ASSQGPNEQF
TRBV28	.	ASSSWTSGSLPY